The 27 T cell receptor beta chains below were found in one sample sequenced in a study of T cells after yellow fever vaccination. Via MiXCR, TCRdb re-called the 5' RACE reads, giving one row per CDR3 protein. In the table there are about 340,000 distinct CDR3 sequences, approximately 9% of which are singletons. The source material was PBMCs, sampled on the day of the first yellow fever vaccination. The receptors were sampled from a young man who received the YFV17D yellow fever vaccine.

The CDR3 nucleotides are TGTGCCAGCAGTCCTTCCTTAATCAGCGCCTACGAGCAGTACTTC. The encoded protein is CASSPSLISAYEQYF. The V gene is TRBV6-1, the J gene TRBJ2-7; D uncertain. V lost 5 bases and J lost 2, with 16 bases in between. CDR3 length: 15 amino acids. CDR1 MNHNS and CDR2 SASEGT come from the germline V gene.

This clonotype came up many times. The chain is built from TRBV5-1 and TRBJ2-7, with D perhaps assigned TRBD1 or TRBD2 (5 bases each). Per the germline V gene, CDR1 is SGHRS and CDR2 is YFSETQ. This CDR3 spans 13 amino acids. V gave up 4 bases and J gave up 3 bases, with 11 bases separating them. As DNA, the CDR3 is TGCGCCAGCAGCCGGGACGGAGACTACGAGCAGTACTTC. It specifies CASSRDGDYEQYF.

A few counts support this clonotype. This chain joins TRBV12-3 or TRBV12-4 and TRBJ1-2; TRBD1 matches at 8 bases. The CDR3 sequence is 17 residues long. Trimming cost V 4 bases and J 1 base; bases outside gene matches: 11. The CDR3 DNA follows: TGTGCCAGCAGTTCCGGACAGGGCTGGAGACTTAACTATGGCTACACCTTC. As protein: CASSSGQGWRLNYGYTF.

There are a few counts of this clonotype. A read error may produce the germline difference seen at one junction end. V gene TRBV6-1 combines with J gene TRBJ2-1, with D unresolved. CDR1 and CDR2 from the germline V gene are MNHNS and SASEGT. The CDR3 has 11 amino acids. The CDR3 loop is CASSLTAKNVF. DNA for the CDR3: TGTGCCAGCAGTCTTACCGCGAAGAATGTCTTC.

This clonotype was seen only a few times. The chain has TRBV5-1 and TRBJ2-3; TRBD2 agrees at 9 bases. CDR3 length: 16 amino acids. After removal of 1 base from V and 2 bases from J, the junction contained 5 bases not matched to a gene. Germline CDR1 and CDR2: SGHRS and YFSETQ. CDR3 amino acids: CASSLSLAGFTDTQYF. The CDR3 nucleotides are TGCGCCAGCAGCTTGTCCCTAGCGGGGTTCACAGATACGCAGTATTTT.

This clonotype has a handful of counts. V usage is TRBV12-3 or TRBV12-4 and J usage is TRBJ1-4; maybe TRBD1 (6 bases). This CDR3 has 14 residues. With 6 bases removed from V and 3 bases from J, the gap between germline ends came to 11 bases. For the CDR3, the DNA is TGTGCCAGCAGCCAGAACAGGGCTAATGAAAAACTGTTTTTT. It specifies CASSQNRANEKLFF.

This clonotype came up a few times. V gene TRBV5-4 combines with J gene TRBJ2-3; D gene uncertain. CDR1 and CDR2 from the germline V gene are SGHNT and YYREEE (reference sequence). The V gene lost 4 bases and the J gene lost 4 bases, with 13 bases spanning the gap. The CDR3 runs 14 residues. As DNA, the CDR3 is TGTGCCAGCAGCCGAGTGCAGCAGCCAGATACGCAGTATTTT. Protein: CASSRVQQPDTQYF.

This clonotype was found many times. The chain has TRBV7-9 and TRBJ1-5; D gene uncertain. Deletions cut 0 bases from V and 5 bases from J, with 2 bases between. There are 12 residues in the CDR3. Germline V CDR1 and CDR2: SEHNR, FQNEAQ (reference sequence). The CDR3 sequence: CASSLADQPQHF. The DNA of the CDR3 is TGTGCCAGCAGCTTAGCGGATCAGCCCCAGCATTTT. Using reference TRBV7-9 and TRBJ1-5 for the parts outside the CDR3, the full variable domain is DTGVSQNPRHKITKRGQNVTFRCDPISEHNRLYWYRQTLGQGPEFLTYFQNEAQLEKSRLLSDRFSAERPKGSFSTLEIQRTEQGDSAMYLCASSLADQPQHFGDGTRLSIL.

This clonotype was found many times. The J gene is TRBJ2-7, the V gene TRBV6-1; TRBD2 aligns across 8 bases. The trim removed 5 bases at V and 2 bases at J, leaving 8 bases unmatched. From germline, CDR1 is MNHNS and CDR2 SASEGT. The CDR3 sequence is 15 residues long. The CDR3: CASSLRGGTTYEQYF. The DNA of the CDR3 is TGTGCCAGCAGTCTCCGGGGGGGCACCACCTACGAGCAGTACTTC.

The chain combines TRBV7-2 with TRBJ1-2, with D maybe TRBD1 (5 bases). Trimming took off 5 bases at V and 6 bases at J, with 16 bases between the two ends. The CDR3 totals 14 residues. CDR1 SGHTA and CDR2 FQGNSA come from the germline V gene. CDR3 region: CASSPGLVTDGYTF. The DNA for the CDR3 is TGTGCCAGCAGCCCGGGACTTGTGACGGATGGCTACACCTTC.

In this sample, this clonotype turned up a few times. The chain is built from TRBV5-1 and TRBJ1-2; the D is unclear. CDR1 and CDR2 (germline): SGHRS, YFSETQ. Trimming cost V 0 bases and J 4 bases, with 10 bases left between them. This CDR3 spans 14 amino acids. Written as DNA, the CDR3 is TGCGCCAGCAGCTTGGATCCGGGATCCTATGGCTACACCTTC. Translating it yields CASSLDPGSYGYTF.

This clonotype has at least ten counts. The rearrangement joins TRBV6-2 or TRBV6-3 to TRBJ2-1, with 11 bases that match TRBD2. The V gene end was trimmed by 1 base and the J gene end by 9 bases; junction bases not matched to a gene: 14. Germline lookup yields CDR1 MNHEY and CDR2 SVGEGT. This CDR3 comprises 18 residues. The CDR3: CASSYWSDGLAGLSEQFF. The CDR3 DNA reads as TGTGCCAGCAGTTACTGGAGCGACGGACTAGCGGGTCTGAGTGAGCAGTTCTTC.

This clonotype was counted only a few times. The CDR3 DNA reads as TGTGCCAGCAGCTCGACCCGACAGGGGGCTTTTGACGAGCAGTACTTC. It is translated as CASSSTRQGAFDEQYF. The rearrangement joins TRBV7-9 to TRBJ2-7; 10 bases line up with TRBD1. Germline V gene sequence: CDR1 SEHNR, CDR2 FQNEAQ (reference sequence). The CDR3 has 16 residues. J lost 5 bases, V lost 4 bases, and 11 bases had no gene match.

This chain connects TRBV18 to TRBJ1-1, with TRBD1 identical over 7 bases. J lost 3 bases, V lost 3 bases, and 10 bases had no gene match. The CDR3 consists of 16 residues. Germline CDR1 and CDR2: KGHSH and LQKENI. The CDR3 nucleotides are TGTGCCAGCTCACCCAGGGACAGTCTCTGGTACACTGAAGCTTTCTTT. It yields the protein CASSPRDSLWYTEAFF.

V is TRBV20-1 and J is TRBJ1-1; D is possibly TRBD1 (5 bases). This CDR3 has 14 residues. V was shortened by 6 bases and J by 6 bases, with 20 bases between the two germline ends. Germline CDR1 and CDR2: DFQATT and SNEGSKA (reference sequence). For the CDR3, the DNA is TGCAGTGCGTCCGGGACGGTAACCAAGGCTGAAGCTTTCTTT. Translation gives CSASGTVTKAEAFF.

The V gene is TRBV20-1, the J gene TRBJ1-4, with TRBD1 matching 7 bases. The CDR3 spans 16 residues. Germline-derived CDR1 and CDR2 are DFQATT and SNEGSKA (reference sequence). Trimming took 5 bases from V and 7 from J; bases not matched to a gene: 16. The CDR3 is CSAYPLYRQGGEKLFF. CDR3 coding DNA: TGCAGTGCTTATCCTCTATACCGACAGGGTGGTGAAAAACTGTTTTTT.

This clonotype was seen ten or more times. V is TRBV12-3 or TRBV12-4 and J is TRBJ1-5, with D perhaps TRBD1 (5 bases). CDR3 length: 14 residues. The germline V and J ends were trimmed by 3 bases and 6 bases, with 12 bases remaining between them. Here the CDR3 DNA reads TGTGCCAGCAGTTTTAGGCAGGGAGTTCAGCCCCAGCATTTT. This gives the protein CASSFRQGVQPQHF.

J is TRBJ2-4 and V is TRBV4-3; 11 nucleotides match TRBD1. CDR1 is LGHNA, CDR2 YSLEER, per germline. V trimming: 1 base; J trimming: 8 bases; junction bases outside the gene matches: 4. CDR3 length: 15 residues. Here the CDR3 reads CASSQGRDRGDIQYF. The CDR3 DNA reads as TGCGCCAGCAGCCAAGGCCGGGACAGGGGGGACATTCAGTACTTC.

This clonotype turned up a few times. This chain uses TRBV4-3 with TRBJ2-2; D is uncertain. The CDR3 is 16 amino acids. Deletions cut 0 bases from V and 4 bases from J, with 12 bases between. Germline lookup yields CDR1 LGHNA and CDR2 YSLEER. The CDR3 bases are TGCGCCAGCAGCCAAGATCCTGTGGGTCCCACCGGGGAGCTGTTTTTT. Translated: CASSQDPVGPTGELFF.

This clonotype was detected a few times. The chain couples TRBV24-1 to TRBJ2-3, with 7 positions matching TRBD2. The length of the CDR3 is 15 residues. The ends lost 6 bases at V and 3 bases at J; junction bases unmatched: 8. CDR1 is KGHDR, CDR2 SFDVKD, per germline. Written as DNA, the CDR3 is TGTGCCACCAGTCCGGGAGCGGGGCGTACAGATACGCAGTATTTT. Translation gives CATSPGAGRTDTQYF.

The CDR3 here is CASLFVAGAYNEQFF. CDR3 bases: TGTGCCAGCCTCTTTGTAGCGGGGGCCTACAATGAGCAGTTCTTC. The rearrangement uses TRBV27 and TRBJ2-1, with TRBD2 identical over 9 bases. The CDR3 is made up of 15 amino acids. The V and J ends lost 8 bases and 2 bases, in that order; junction bases with no gene match: 7. The germline gives CDR1 MNHEY, CDR2 SMNVEV (reference sequence).

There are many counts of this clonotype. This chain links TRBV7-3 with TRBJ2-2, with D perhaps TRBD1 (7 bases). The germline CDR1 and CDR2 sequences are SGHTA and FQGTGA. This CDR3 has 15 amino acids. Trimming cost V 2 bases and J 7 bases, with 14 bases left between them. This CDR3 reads CASSLLAGGIGELFF. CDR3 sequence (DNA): TGTGCCAGCAGCTTATTGGCAGGGGGGATCGGGGAGCTGTTTTTT.

The CDR3 loop reads CASKGVSTDTQYF. The CDR3, as DNA: TGCGCCAGCAAAGGGGTTAGCACAGATACGCAGTATTTT. The chain employs TRBV4-1 and TRBJ2-3; a weak D match, TRBD1 (5 bases). V was pared by 7 bases and J by 0 bases, with 8 bases between. CDR1 MGHRA and CDR2 YSYEKL come from the germline V gene. CDR3 size: 13 residues.

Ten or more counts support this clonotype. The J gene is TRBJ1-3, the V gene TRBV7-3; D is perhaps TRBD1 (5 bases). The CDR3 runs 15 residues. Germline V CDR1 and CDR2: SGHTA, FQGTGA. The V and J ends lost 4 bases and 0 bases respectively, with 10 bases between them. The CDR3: CASSSSGSSGNTIYF. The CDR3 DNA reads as TGTGCCAGCAGCTCGTCAGGGAGCTCTGGAAACACCATATATTTT.

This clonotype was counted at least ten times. In DNA, the CDR3 is TGCGCCAGCAGCTTAGGGACAGGCTCAGATACGCAGTATTTT. Its protein product is CASSLGTGSDTQYF. The chain joins TRBV5-1 to TRBJ2-3, with 8 bases lining up with TRBD1. CDR3 length: 14 amino acids. Looked up from germline, CDR1 is SGHRS and CDR2 is YFSETQ. After removal of 2 bases from V and 4 bases from J, the junction contained 3 bases not matched to a gene.

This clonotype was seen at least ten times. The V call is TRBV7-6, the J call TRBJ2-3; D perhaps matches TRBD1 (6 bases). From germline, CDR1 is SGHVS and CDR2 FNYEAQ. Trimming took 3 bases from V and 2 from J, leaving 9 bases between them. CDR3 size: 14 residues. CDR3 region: CASSFRDNTDTQYF. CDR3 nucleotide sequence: TGTGCCAGCAGCTTTAGGGACAACACAGATACGCAGTATTTT. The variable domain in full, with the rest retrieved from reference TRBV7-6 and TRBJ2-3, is GAGVSQSPRYKVTKRGQDVALRCDPISGHVSLYWYRQALGQGPEFLTYFNYEAQQDKSGLPNDRFSAERPEGSISTLTIQRTEQRDSAMYRCASSFRDNTDTQYFGPGTRLTVL.

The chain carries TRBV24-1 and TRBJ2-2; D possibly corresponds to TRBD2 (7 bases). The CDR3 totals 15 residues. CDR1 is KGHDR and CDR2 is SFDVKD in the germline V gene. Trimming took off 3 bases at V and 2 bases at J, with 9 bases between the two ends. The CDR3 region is CATSDTGGNTGELFF. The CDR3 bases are TGTGCCACCAGTGATACGGGGGGCAACACCGGGGAGCTGTTTTTT.